The TCR beta chain described here comes from a study of naive and memory T cell subsets. The CDR3 totals 15 residues. CDR1 ENHRY and CDR2 SYGVKD come from the germline V gene. V was clipped by 5 bases and J by 4 bases; unmatched bases: 8. Indicated treatment: skin biopsy from PPD injection site in Mantoux-positive individual. The library had UMIs added by 3' ligation of an oligonucleotide to TCR cDNA. At least ten counts were recorded for this clonotype. The SP2 primer and nested alpha and beta constant region primers amplified ligated cDNA in four rounds. Each CDR3 protein gets one entry after TCRdb re-called the UMI-ligation and nested PCR reads with MiXCR. The data show approximately 21,000 distinct CDR3 sequences, approximately 5.7% seen once.

The receptor was isolated from an adult in good health. V usage is TRBV10-3 and J usage is TRBJ2-3; 8 bases map to TRBD1. The specimen was skin, collected from a tuberculin skin test site. CDR3 DNA: TGTGCCATCAGTAACCGGGACAGGAGTTCAGATACGCAGTATTTT. Protein sequence: CAISNRDRSSDTQYF.